The present entry profiles one T cell receptor (beta chain) with its context. Its antigen is still unknown. This sample was taken from a study of shared clonotypes between healthy human individuals. The study's findings and limits: Relative to clonotypes present in all four donors, those not shared had lower generation probabilities.

This CDR3 has 16 residues. The V gene lost 0 bases and the J gene lost 0 bases, with 11 bases spanning the gap. Germline lookup yields CDR1 KGHSH and CDR2 LQKENI. Only Caucasian adults living in Nashville, Tennessee served as donors. Measured with immunoSEQ multiplex PCR; TCRdb has only the in-frame clones, and not every one. The table has 2,500,000 or so clones, 80% to 95% seen once. The sample comprised naive CD4+ T cells from PBMCs. The subset: CD45RA+ positively selected. The source of this sequence is a man younger than 35 in good health. Some clones in this sample may be carry-over from other donors' samples. The chain is built from TRBV18 and TRBJ1-1; no firm D call. The CDR3 nucleotides are TGTGCCAGCTCACCACCCCCCATGGCAATGAACACTGAAGCTTTCTTT. Translation: CASSPPPMAMNTEAFF.